This T cell receptor (beta chain) was sequenced during a study of OX40 agonist ivuxolimab in advanced cancers. Study summary: Previous treatment with anti-PD-1, anti-PD-L1 or anti-CTLA-4 therapy was allowed; about 37% had received some.

Regarding the study as a whole: At 0.1 to 3.0 mg/kg and by week 6, CD4+ and CD8+ T cells in the blood had expanded clonally. Not determined was the antigen specificity of the expanded peripheral T cells.

This CDR3 has 16 residues. The germline CDR1 and CDR2 sequences are SGHTA and FQGNSA. V lost 5 bases, J lost 0 bases, and 11 bases lay in between. Method: immunoSEQ multiplex PCR; TCRdb's copy keeps in-frame clones and lacks some. The sample shows fewer than 90,000 clones, 88% of them seen only once. As for this clone: Its antigen is still unknown.

The V gene is TRBV7-2, the J gene TRBJ1-6, with D unclear. This specimen was CD4+ or CD8+ T cells sorted from blood, taken in a trial of the OX40 agonist ivuxolimab. This clonotype originated in an adult with an advanced solid tumor such as melanoma, head and neck, liver or kidney cancer. The CDR3 sequence: CASSPPGGSYNSPLHF. The DNA of the CDR3 is TGTGCCAGCAGCCCCCCCGGCGGCTCCTATAATTCACCCCTCCACTTT.